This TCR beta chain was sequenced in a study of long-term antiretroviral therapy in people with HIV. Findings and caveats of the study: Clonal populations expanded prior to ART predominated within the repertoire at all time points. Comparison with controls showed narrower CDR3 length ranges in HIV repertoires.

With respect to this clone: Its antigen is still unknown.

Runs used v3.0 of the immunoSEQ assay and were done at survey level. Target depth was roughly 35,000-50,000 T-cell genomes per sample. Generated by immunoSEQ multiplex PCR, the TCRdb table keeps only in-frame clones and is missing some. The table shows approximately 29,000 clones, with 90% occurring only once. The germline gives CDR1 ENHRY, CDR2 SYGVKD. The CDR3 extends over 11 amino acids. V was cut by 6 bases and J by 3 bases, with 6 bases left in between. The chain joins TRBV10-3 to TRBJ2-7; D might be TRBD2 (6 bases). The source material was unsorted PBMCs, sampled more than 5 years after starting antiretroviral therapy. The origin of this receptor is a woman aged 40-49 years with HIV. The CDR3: CAISGGYEQYF. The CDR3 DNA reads TGTGCCATCAGCGGGGGCTACGAGCAGTACTTC.